A selection of T cell receptor beta chains follows, all from one sample in a study of T cells in localized non-small cell lung cancer. Measured with immunoSEQ multiplex PCR; TCRdb has only the in-frame clones, and not every one. The sample consists of 70,000 to 90,000 clones, more than 75% of them appearing once. Sequences were derived from peripheral blood, sampled before any cancer treatment. The origin of the receptors is a female donor aged 60 or older with stage I lung adenocarcinoma. CDR3s include the opening cysteine and the closing phenylalanine or tryptophan. Fields, in order: J gene, clone size, V gene, D gene, CDR3 DNA, CDR3 protein. D genes are given only for firm matches. Some rows have no size entry. The others give once, few or many, or a class for an expanded clone.

TRBJ2-7 . TRBV7-6 . TGTGCCAGCAGCTTAGATCCGGGGCTGATGTTCGAGCAGTACTTC CASSLDPGLMFEQYF
TRBJ2-3 . TRBV6-5 . TGTGCCAGCAGACACGGGAGCACAGATACGCAGTATTTT CASRHGSTDTQYF
TRBJ2-2 . TRBV28 TRBD1 TGTGCCAGCAGTTTAACAGGGGGCGGGACCGGGGAGCTGTTTTTT CASSLTGGGTGELFF
TRBJ1-6 . TRBV14 . TGTGCCAGCAGCCAAGAATTTAAAGGCTCACCCCTCCACTTT CASSQEFKGSPLHF
TRBJ2-5 few TRBV19 TRBD1 TGTGCCAGTCGTCCGGGACAGAGATGGGAGACCCAGTACTTC CASRPGQRWETQYF
TRBJ2-2 . TRBV5-1 TRBD1 TGCGCCAGCAGCCCGACAGGGGTAGAGGACACCGGGGAGCTGTTTTTT CASSPTGVEDTGELFF
TRBJ2-1 . TRBV7-8 TRBD2 TGTGCCAGCAGCCCACCCCGTCTAGCGGGAGGGCTAGGGAATGAGCAGTTCTTC CASSPPRLAGGLGNEQFF
TRBJ1-3 . TRBV4-2 . TGTGCCAGCAGCCAAGCCGTTCTCACTCCCATATATTTT CASSQAVLTPIYF
TRBJ1-2 . TRBV9 . TGTGCCAGCAGCGTAGTGCCGGAGGCCAATGGCTACACCTTC CASSVVPEANGYTF
TRBJ2-3 . TRBV30 TRBD2 TGTGCCTGGAGTGTACCGGGGGGAACAGATACGCAGTATTTT CAWSVPGGTDTQYF
TRBJ1-5 . TRBV7-2 . TGTGCCAGCAGCCCAGTGGGCAGGGGCCTTAGCAATCAGCCCCAGCATTTT CASSPVGRGLSNQPQHF
TRBJ1-5 . TRBV19 TRBD1 TGTGCCAGTACCGGGACAGGACTTTCGATCAGGAATTTT CASTGTGLSIRNF
TRBJ1-5 . TRBV29-1 TRBD1 TGCAGCGTGCCTGGCGGCAGGGGGCTTGGTCATCAGCCCCAGCATTTT CSVPGGRGLGHQPQHF
TRBJ2-1 . TRBV19 TRBD1 TGTGCCAGTAGTATAGGACAGGGGGCGAGTGAGCAGTTCTTC CASSIGQGASEQFF
TRBJ1-3 . TRBV4-1 TRBD1 TGCGCCAGCAGCCAACTCAGGACAGGGGGGTACTCTGGAAACACCATATATTTT CASSQLRTGGYSGNTIYF
TRBJ1-5 . TRBV6-1 . TGTGCCAGCCGGGGGCCAGGGGATCAGCCCCAGCATTTT CASRGPGDQPQHF
TRBJ2-2 few TRBV7-9 . TGTGCCAGCAGCTCCCCGGGACTGGGAGACACCGGGGAGCTGTTTTTT CASSSPGLGDTGELFF
TRBJ2-7 . TRBV5-1 TRBD2 TGCGCCAGCAGTGGCGGGAGGTCGGAAGGGTACGAGCAGTACTTC CASSGGRSEGYEQYF
TRBJ1-5 . TRBV7-3 . TGTGCCAGCAGCCTAACAGGGTCTGGTCAGCCCCAGCATTTT CASSLTGSGQPQHF